The sample holds a few counts of the clone carrying this TCR beta chain. Then a second PCR, running about 6 to 11 cycles, was carried out with a sample-barcoded 5' primer and a J-beta primer mix. MiXCR, applied by TCRdb to the 5' RACE reads, yields one record per CDR3 protein. The sample includes more than 1.4 million distinct CDR3 sequences, 40% to 50% of them seen just once. These data belong to a study of blood T cells in healthy people across ages. The CDR3 extends over 14 amino acids. V shed 0 bases and J shed 3 bases, with 6 bases lying between them. Germline assignment: CDR1 LGHNA and CDR2 YNFKEQ.

The sequence was obtained from a woman between 18 and 29 years old in good health. V usage is TRBV4-2 and J usage is TRBJ2-1, with D possibly matching TRBD2 (5 bases). Sequenced input: blood. The CDR3 spells CASSQDRGYNEQFF. CDR3 sequence (DNA): TGTGCCAGCAGCCAAGATCGGGGCTACAATGAGCAGTTCTTC.